The 27 T cell receptor beta chains reported below all come from one sample, sequenced in a study of T cells after yellow fever vaccination. Each CDR3 protein is one row after TCRdb ran MiXCR on the 5' RACE reads. The table lists hundreds of thousands of distinct CDR3 sequences, more than 3% of them singletons. This specimen consisted of PBMCs, obtained on the day of the yellow fever booster vaccination. These receptors originate from a man younger than 35 who received the YFV17D yellow fever vaccine.

This clonotype has just a few counts. The CDR3 region is CASSQHGQGLYNSPLHF. The CDR3 nucleotides are TGTGCCAGCAGCCAACACGGACAGGGTCTCTATAATTCACCCCTCCACTTT. The rearrangement joins TRBV5-6 to TRBJ1-6; 8 positions match TRBD1. CDR1 SGHDT and CDR2 YYEEEE come from the germline V gene. The CDR3 totals 17 residues. The V gene end was trimmed by 4 bases and the J gene end by 3 bases; junction bases not matched to a gene: 9.

The V call is TRBV7-2, the J call TRBJ2-7, with 14 bases identical to TRBD2. J was trimmed by 2 bases and V by 5 bases; bases with no gene match: 8. The germline gives CDR1 SGHTA, CDR2 FQGNSA. The CDR3 has 17 residues. CDR3 residues: CASSLGLAGGRAYEQYF. CDR3 bases: TGTGCCAGCAGCCTTGGACTAGCGGGGGGCCGGGCCTACGAGCAGTACTTC.

This clonotype was detected many times. The chain links TRBV4-1 to TRBJ2-7; D remains unclear. Trimming cost V 0 bases and J 2 bases, with 5 bases left between them. The CDR3 covers 13 residues. Germline CDR1 MGHRA, CDR2 YSYEKL. The CDR3 spells CASSQDLTYEQYV. DNA of the CDR3: TGCGCCAGCAGCCAAGATTTGACCTACGAGCAGTACGTC.

This clonotype showed up just a few times. The V call is TRBV27, the J call TRBJ2-1; 11 bases are a match to TRBD2. V gave up 2 bases and J gave up 8 bases; unmatched junction bases: 14. Germline V gives CDR1 MNHEY, CDR2 SMNVEV (reference sequence). The CDR3 has 18 amino acids. The CDR3 sequence: CASSLRWASGGPIDEQFF. For the CDR3, the DNA is TGTGCCAGCAGTTTAAGGTGGGCTAGCGGGGGGCCAATAGATGAGCAGTTCTTC.

Many counts were recorded for this clonotype. This chain links TRBV7-2 with TRBJ2-7; perhaps TRBD1 as D (6 bases). V was cut by 5 bases and J by 1 base, with 12 bases left in between. Germline V gene lookup returns CDR1 SGHTA and CDR2 FQGNSA. The CDR3 spans 14 residues. CDR3 nucleotide sequence: TGTGCCAGCAGCAGAGGGGGTACGTCCTACGAGCAGTACTTC. Translated, it gives CASSRGGTSYEQYF.

The chain carries TRBV7-9 and TRBJ1-1; 7 bases agree with TRBD1. J lost 5 bases, V lost 5 bases, and 14 bases had no gene match. Germline CDR1 SEHNR, CDR2 FQNEAQ (reference sequence). The length of the CDR3 is 16 residues. This CDR3 is CASSLIQDRRRTEAFF. In DNA, the CDR3 is TGTGCCAGCAGCCTGATTCAGGACAGGCGGCGGACTGAAGCTTTCTTT.

Ten or more counts support this clonotype. The J gene is TRBJ1-2, the V gene TRBV6-5; D perhaps matches TRBD1 (5 bases). The V end was cut by 4 bases, the J end by 4 bases, with 19 bases between. The CDR3 has 16 residues. Germline assignment: CDR1 MNHEY and CDR2 SVGAGI. The CDR3 reads CASSFSGTVDPYGYTF. CDR3 nucleotide sequence: TGTGCCAGCAGTTTCTCAGGGACCGTAGATCCCTATGGCTACACCTTC.

The chain is built from TRBV5-1 and TRBJ1-5; TRBD1 matches at 7 bases. CDR1 is SGHRS and CDR2 is YFSETQ in the germline V gene. The V segment lost 4 bases and the J segment 5 bases; nucleotides outside the gene matches: 9. This CDR3 contains 15 residues. The CDR3 region is CASSVMGQLDQPQHF. In DNA form, the CDR3 reads TGCGCCAGCAGCGTGATGGGACAGTTGGATCAGCCCCAGCATTTT.

V gene TRBV7-2 combines with J gene TRBJ1-1; D is unclear. Trimming cost V 4 bases and J 2 bases, with 11 bases left between them. This CDR3 is built from 14 residues. Germline V gene sequence: CDR1 SGHTA, CDR2 FQGNSA. The CDR3 spells CASSSLPENTEAFF. CDR3 DNA: TGTGCCAGCAGCTCCCTTCCAGAAAACACTGAAGCTTTCTTT.

The CDR3 spells CSVEQGSYTF. In DNA, the CDR3 is TGCAGCGTGGAACAGGGAAGCTACACCTTC. The chain employs TRBV29-1 and TRBJ1-2, with D possibly TRBD1 on 6 matching bases. V was shortened by 6 bases and J by 9 bases, with 11 bases between the two germline ends. Germline values: CDR1 SQVTM, CDR2 ANQGSEA. The CDR3 length is 10 residues.

The chain links TRBV7-2 to TRBJ2-7; possibly TRBD1 or TRBD2 for D (6 bases each). Germline V gene lookup returns CDR1 SGHTA and CDR2 FQGNSA. V was cut by 5 bases and J by 4 bases, with 15 bases left in between. The CDR3 consists of 14 residues. CDR3 loop: CASSLAWGAYEQYF. The CDR3 DNA follows: TGTGCCAGCAGCCTTGCTTGGGGGGCATACGAGCAGTACTTC.

This clonotype was counted ten times or more. The V call is TRBV9, the J call TRBJ2-7, with TRBD1 as a possible D gene (5 bases). The V end lost 0 bases, the J end lost 7 bases, and 11 bases lay between the germline ends. From germline, CDR1 is SGDLS and CDR2 YYNGEE. The CDR3 loop spans 13 amino acids. The CDR3 sequence is CASSVEQDLEQYF. Written as DNA, the CDR3 is TGTGCCAGCAGCGTAGAACAGGACCTTGAGCAGTACTTC.

This clonotype was counted a few times. The chain combines TRBV6-5 with TRBJ1-3; 7 bases map to TRBD1. CDR3 length: 16 residues. Germline CDR1 MNHEY, CDR2 SVGAGI. V was clipped by 0 bases and J by 4 bases; unmatched bases: 6. CDR3 region: CASSYSTGTAGNTIYF. The CDR3 DNA follows: TGTGCCAGCAGTTACTCTACCGGGACAGCCGGAAACACCATATATTTT.

This clonotype was counted only a few times. The chain employs TRBV5-1 and TRBJ1-3; possible D gene TRBD1, 5 bases. V shed 1 base and J shed 0 bases, with 11 bases lying between them. There are 16 residues in the CDR3. Germline loops: CDR1 SGHRS, CDR2 YFSETQ. The CDR3 sequence is CASSLIWQGSGNTIYF. The CDR3 region has the DNA TGCGCCAGCAGCTTGATATGGCAGGGCTCTGGAAACACCATATATTTT.

The table lists this clonotype with many counts. This sequence joins TRBV29-1 and TRBJ2-5; D gene unclear. The germline gives CDR1 SQVTM, CDR2 ANQGSEA. The V end lost 1 base, the J end lost 0 bases, and 18 bases lay between the germline ends. This CDR3 region has 17 residues. The CDR3: CSVEGVEWKPDQETQYF. In DNA form, the CDR3 reads TGCAGCGTTGAAGGAGTTGAATGGAAACCTGACCAAGAGACCCAGTACTTC.

This clonotype was seen ten or more times. The chain has TRBV3-1 and TRBJ2-3; TRBD2 matches 11 bases. The germline gives CDR1 LGHDT, CDR2 YNNKEL (reference sequence). V dropped 0 bases and J dropped 2; count of bases not matched to a gene: 13. This CDR3 spans 20 amino acids. CDR3 residues: CASSQEVGLAGGFSTDTQYF. The CDR3 DNA reads as TGTGCCAGCAGCCAAGAGGTGGGGCTAGCGGGGGGCTTTTCCACAGATACGCAGTATTTT.

This clonotype was seen at least ten times. It is unclear where the CDR3 begins or ends on the DNA, so no DNA is shown, and the CDR3 is as TCRdb lists it. The rearrangement joins TRBV6-1 to TRBJ1-6; the table gives TRBD1 as D, unverified against the DNA. The germline CDR1 and CDR2 sequences are MNHNS and SASEGT. The CDR3 totals 11 residues, both ends included. The CDR3 sequence is CASVGGGARNF.

The V gene is TRBV2, the J gene TRBJ1-2; TRBD1 agrees at 9 bases. There are 12 residues in the CDR3. Losses at the gene ends were 6 bases for V and 6 bases for J; bases not matched to a gene: 2. The germline V gene has CDR1 SNHLY and CDR2 FYNNEI. CDR3 in amino acids: CASRQGADGYTF. In nucleotides, the CDR3 is TGTGCCAGCAGACAGGGGGCGGATGGCTACACCTTC.

J is TRBJ2-3 and V is TRBV19, with 11 bases that match TRBD2. Germline values: CDR1 LNHDA, CDR2 SQIVND (reference sequence). The CDR3 sequence is 16 residues long. The V and J ends lost 4 bases and 7 bases, in that order; junction bases with no gene match: 10. The CDR3 spells CASSTPGSGGAYTQYF. In DNA form, the CDR3 reads TGTGCCAGTAGTACCCCAGGTAGCGGGGGGGCGTATACGCAGTATTTT.

Ten or more counts support this clonotype. The rearrangement joins TRBV5-1 to TRBJ1-1; D is unresolved. The CDR3 length is 14 residues. V shed 0 bases and J shed 5 bases, with 11 bases lying between them. Germline CDR1 reads SGHRS; CDR2 reads YFSETQ. Here the CDR3 reads CASSLEGRETEAFF. CDR3 in DNA: TGCGCCAGCAGCTTGGAAGGTAGGGAGACTGAAGCTTTCTTT.

This clonotype was picked up a small number of times. The V and J genes are TRBV20-1 and TRBJ2-7; 7 bases line up with TRBD1. The CDR3 is 14 residues long. Losses at the gene ends were 3 bases for V and 2 bases for J; bases not matched to a gene: 7. CDR1 is DFQATT, CDR2 SNEGSKA, per germline (reference sequence). The CDR3 region is CSASTLGGTYEQYF. The CDR3 DNA follows: TGCAGTGCTAGCACCCTAGGGGGCACCTACGAGCAGTACTTC.

The chain joins TRBV29-1 to TRBJ1-2; no definite D call. V lost 3 bases and J 0 bases, leaving 2 bases between the germline ends. The CDR3 has 11 residues. CDR1 is SQVTM, CDR2 ANQGSEA, per germline. The CDR3 protein is CSVDSNYGYTF. The CDR3 DNA reads as TGCAGCGTTGACTCTAACTATGGCTACACCTTC.

This clonotype was detected a few times. V gene TRBV20-1 combines with J gene TRBJ2-1; 10 nucleotides line up with TRBD1. The CDR3 runs 14 residues. Losses at the gene ends were 1 base for V and 7 bases for J; bases not matched to a gene: 4. Germline values: CDR1 DFQATT, CDR2 SNEGSKA (reference sequence). CDR3 loop: CSARATDRGNEQFF. The CDR3 nucleotides are TGCAGTGCTAGAGCTACGGACAGGGGGAATGAGCAGTTCTTC.

This chain connects TRBV12-3 or TRBV12-4 to TRBJ2-1; D remains ambiguous. V gave up 4 bases and J gave up 10 bases, with 5 bases separating them. This CDR3 has 10 residues. DNA for the CDR3: TGTGCCAGCAGTTCGCTGGAGCAGTTCTTC. It specifies CASSSLEQFF.

This clonotype was recorded many times. V gene TRBV27 combines with J gene TRBJ2-2; D call uncertain. Trimming removed 7 bases at V and 5 bases at J, with 11 bases between. This CDR3 has 13 amino acids. The germline gives CDR1 MNHEY, CDR2 SMNVEV (reference sequence). CDR3 in amino acids: CASTPLMTGELFF. The DNA for the CDR3 is TGTGCCAGCACTCCCTTGATGACCGGGGAGCTGTTTTTT.

The chain links TRBV3-1 to TRBJ2-3, with 8 bases that match TRBD2. Unmatched junction bases numbered 6, after V lost 1 base and J lost 0 bases. Germline lookup yields CDR1 LGHDT and CDR2 YNNKEL (reference sequence). The CDR3 loop spans 17 amino acids. CDR3 sequence: CASSQGFGTSSTDTQYF. In DNA, the CDR3 is TGTGCCAGCAGCCAAGGTTTTGGGACTAGTAGCACAGATACGCAGTATTTT.

This clonotype occurred a few times. This sequence joins TRBV20-1 and TRBJ2-1, with TRBD2 matching 15 bases. The J segment lost 5 bases and the V segment lost 6 bases, leaving 5 bases of the junction unmatched. Germline CDR1 is DFQATT and CDR2 is SNEGSKA (reference sequence). The CDR3 totals 15 residues. CDR3: CSAAGLAGGDNEQFF. CDR3 bases: TGCAGTGCAGCGGGACTAGCGGGGGGTGACAATGAGCAGTTCTTC.